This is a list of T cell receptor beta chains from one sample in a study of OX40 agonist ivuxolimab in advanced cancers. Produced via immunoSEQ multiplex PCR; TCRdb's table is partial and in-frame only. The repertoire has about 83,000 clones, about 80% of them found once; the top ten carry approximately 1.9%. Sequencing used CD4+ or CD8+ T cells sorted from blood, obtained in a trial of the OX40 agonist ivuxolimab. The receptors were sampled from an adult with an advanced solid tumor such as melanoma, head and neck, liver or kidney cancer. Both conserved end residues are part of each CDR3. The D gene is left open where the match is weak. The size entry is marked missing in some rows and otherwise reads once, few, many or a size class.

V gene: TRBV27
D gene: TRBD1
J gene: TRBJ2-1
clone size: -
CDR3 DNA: TGTGCCAGCAGTTTTTGGGGTCCGGGACAGGGATCCTCCTACAATGAGCAGTTCTTC
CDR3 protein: CASSFWGPGQGSSYNEQFF

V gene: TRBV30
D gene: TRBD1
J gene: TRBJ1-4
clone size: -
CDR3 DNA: TGTGCCTCGAACAGTTTCGGAACAGGGGACGAAAAACTGTTTTTT
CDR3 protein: CASNSFGTGDEKLFF

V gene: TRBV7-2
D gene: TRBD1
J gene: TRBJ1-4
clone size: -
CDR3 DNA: TGTGCCAGCAGCCGGCCCAGACAGGGCTTAAATGAAAAACTGTTTTTT
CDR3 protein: CASSRPRQGLNEKLFF

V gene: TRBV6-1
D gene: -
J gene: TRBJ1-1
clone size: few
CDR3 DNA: TGTGCCAGCAGTTGGGCCACAGGAAACACTGAAGCTTTCTTT
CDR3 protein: CASSWATGNTEAFF

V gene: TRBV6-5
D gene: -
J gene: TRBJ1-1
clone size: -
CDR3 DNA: TGTGCCAGCAGGGGGACGAACACTGAAGCTTTCTTT
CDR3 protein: CASRGTNTEAFF

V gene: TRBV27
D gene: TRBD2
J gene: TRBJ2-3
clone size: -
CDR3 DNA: TGTGCCAGCAAGTTCGGGGGGGGAGATACGCAGTATTTT
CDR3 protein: CASKFGGGDTQYF

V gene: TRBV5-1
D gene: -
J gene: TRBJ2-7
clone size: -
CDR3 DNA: TGCGCCAGCAGCTTGGCAGGACAGATAGTTTACGAGCAGTACTTC
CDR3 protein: CASSLAGQIVYEQYF

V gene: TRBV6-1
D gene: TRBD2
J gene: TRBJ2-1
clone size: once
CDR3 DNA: TGTGCCAGCAGCCTACTAGCGGGGGCCTACAATGAGCAGTTCTTC
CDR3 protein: CASSLLAGAYNEQFF

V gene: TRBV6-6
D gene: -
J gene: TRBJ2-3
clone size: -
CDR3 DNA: TGTGCCAGCAGTTCCTACACGACAGGTCGCACAGATACGCAGTATTTT
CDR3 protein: CASSSYTTGRTDTQYF

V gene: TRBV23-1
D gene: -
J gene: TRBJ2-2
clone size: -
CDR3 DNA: TGCGCCAGCAGTCCCTGGACGAGTCCCGGGGAGCTGTTTTTT
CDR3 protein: CASSPWTSPGELFF

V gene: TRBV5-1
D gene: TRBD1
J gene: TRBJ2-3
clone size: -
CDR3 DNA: TGCGCCAGCAGCTTAGACAGGGGGCTTACAGATACGCAGTATTTT
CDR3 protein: CASSLDRGLTDTQYF

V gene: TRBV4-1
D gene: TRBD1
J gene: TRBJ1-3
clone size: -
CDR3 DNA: TGCGCCAGCAGCCACAGGGTAGGACAGGGGGAAAGGTCTGGAAACACCATATATTTT
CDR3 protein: CASSHRVGQGERSGNTIYF

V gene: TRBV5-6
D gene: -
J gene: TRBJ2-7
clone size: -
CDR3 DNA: TGTGCCAGCACCTCCCACTATGTGGGACCGACCTACGAGCAGTACTTC
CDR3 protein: CASTSHYVGPTYEQYF

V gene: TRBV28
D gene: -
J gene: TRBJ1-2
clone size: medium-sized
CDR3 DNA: TGTGCCAGCAGGAATAGCGGGGCCCTCGGACGTGGCTACACCTTC
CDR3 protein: CASRNSGALGRGYTF

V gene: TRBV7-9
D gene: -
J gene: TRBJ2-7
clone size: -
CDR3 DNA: TGTGCCAGCAGCTTAGATATTCCTAAAGGGTCCTACGAGCAGTACTTC
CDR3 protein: CASSLDIPKGSYEQYF

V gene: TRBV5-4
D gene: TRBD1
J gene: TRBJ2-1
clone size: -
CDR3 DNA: TGTGCCAGCAGCTCTGGGTCCAGGGGGCGATACAATGAGCAGTTCTTC
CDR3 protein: CASSSGSRGRYNEQFF

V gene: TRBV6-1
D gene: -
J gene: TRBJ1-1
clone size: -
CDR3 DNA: TGTGCCAGCAGCGTTTCTGAGGGCACTGAAGCTTTCTTT
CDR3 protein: CASSVSEGTEAFF

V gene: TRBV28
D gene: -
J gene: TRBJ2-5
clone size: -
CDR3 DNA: TGTGCCAGTAGAATAGGAATAAGCCAAGAGACCCAGTACTTC
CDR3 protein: CASRIGISQETQYF

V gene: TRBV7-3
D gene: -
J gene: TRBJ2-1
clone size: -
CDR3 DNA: TGTGCCAGCAGCTCCTGGCAGGGGAAGAATGAGCAGTTCTTC
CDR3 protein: CASSSWQGKNEQFF

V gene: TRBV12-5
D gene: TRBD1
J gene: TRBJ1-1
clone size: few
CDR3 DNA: TGTGCTAGTGGTGGAACAGGGGGAGAAACTGAAGCTTTCTTT
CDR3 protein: CASGGTGGETEAFF

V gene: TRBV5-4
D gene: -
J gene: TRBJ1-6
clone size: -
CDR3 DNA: TGTGCCAGCAGCCTGGGGTCGGGATCCAATTCACCCCTCCACTTT
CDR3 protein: CASSLGSGSNSPLHF

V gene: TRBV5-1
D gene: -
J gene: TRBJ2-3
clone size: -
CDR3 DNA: TGCGCCAGCAGCTTTGAGGGTAGCACAGATACGCAGTATTTT
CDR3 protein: CASSFEGSTDTQYF

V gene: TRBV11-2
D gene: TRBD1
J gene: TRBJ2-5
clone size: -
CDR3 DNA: TGTGCCAGCAGCCCTGGGACAGCGCAAGAGACCCAGTACTTC
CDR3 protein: CASSPGTAQETQYF

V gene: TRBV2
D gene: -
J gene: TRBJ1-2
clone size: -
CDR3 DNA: TGTGCCAGCAGTGTTGGCCCCCTTCAAGGCTACACCTTC
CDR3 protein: CASSVGPLQGYTF

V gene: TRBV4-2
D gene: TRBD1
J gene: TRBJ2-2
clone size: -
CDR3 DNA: TGTGCCAGCAGCCATTCCTTCTACAGAACAGGGGCCGGGGAGCTGTTTTTT
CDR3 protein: CASSHSFYRTGAGELFF

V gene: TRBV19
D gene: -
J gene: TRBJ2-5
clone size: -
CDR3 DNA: TGTGCCAGTAGTATTTCCGGATCAGAGACCCAGTACTTC
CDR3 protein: CASSISGSETQYF

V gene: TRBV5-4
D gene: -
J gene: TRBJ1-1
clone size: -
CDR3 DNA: TGTGCCAGCAGCTTGGAGTGGGGGGCAAACACTGAAGCTTTCTTT
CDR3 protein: CASSLEWGANTEAFF

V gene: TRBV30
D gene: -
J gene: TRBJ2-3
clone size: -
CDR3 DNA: TGTGCCTGGAGCTCGGGGGGCCCGACAGATACGCAGTATTTT
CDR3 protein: CAWSSGGPTDTQYF

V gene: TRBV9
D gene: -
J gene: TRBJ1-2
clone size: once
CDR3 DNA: TGTGCCAGCAGCCCGAACAAGGACCTTAACTATGGCTACACCTTC
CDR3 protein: CASSPNKDLNYGYTF

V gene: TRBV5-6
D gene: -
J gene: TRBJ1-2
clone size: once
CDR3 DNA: TGTGCCAGCAGGGGGCTGGGGACCGTAGTCTATGGCTACACCTTC
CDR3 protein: CASRGLGTVVYGYTF

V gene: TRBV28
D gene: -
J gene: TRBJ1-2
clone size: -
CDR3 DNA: TGTGCCAGCAGTCCCCCAACAGTTTTCCGGGCCCTGGGCCTCTATGGCTACACCTTC
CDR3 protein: CASSPPTVFRALGLYGYTF

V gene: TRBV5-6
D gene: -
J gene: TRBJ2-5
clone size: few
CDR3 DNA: TGTGCCAGCAGCCTTAGAAATGGAGAGACCCAGTACTTC
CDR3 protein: CASSLRNGETQYF